Below, 2 T cell receptor beta chains from the same sample are listed, as sequenced in a study of shared clonotypes between healthy human individuals. The table came from immunoSEQ multiplex PCR; TCRdb's copy has only in-frame clones and leaves some out. This table holds about 1 million clones, under 80% found once. Sequencing input: memory CD4+ T cells sorted from blood. Sample subset: CD45RA-negative fraction. Receptors were obtained from a man younger than 30 in good health.

This rearrangement joins TRBV9 to TRBJ1-3; TRBD1 might be the D (6 bases). V gave up 3 bases and J gave up 1 base, with 14 bases separating them. From germline, CDR1 is SGDLS and CDR2 YYNGEE. There are 16 residues in the CDR3. The CDR3 protein is CASSAEQGSSGNTIYF. The DNA for the CDR3 is TGTGCCAGCAGCGCCGAACAGGGTAGTTCTGGAAACACCATATATTTT.

This chain joins TRBV5-1 and TRBJ2-7; D perhaps matches TRBD1 (6 bases). This CDR3 contains 13 residues. Germline CDR1 is SGHRS and CDR2 is YFSETQ. Trimming removed 1 base at V and 3 bases at J, with 8 bases between. CDR3 region: CASSLRTDYEQYF. CDR3 bases: TGCGCCAGCAGCTTGAGGACAGACTACGAGCAGTACTTC.